The sequence of this T cell receptor (beta chain) was determined in a study of graft-versus-host responses after intestinal transplantation. Notes on this clone: Its antigen is unknown. The junction differs from germline at one of its ends, possibly a read error.

Using immunoSEQ multiplex PCR, the repertoire was profiled, and TCRdb retains in-frame clones only, with some absent. The sample yields over 100,000 clones, 85% to 95% seen once. The CDR3 totals 14 residues. Germline lookup yields CDR1 MGHDK and CDR2 SYGVNS. Overall study findings and caveats: Patients with graft-donor T cell macrochimerism had high graft-versus-host to host-versus-graft clonal ratios in allografts.

Sequencing used unstimulated CD4+ T cells sorted from spleen or lymph node cells, obtained before intestinal transplant. The chain combines TRBV25-1 with TRBJ1-5, with unresolved D. The TCR originated in a human donor who received an intestinal transplant. CDR3 sequence (DNA): TGTGCCAGCAGTGAAATCCGGAGCACTCAGCCCCAGCATTTT. Translating it yields CASSEIRSTQPQHF.